These 20 T cell receptor beta chains were all obtained from the same sample, sequenced in a study of regulatory T cells in long-lasting Graves disease (dated by TCRdb to about 2021). The library was prepared using multiplex PCR. Instrument on record: Illumina HiSeq 4000. CDR3 regions were amplified by Arm-PCR with iRepertoire HTBI primers to construct TCR beta libraries. Using fastp trimming at Q25 and MiXCR clonotype assembly, TCRdb reanalyzed the public sequencing data and kept in-frame beta chains. Identical CDR3 protein sequences are pooled into one entry, listed with their most common genes and DNA. The sample table contains a few hundred thousand distinct CDR3 sequences; only one count was recorded for around 15% of them. The ten largest clones add up to around 21% of the sample. This sample's time point label indicates: newly diagnosed GD, antithyroid drugs for less than 3 months. For both TCR sequencing and RNA sequencing, RNA was extracted from PBMCs using TRIzol.

This sample was also put to use in a study of T cells in Graves' hyperthyroidism and ophthalmopathy.

The sequences come from peripheral blood mononuclear cells (PBMCs), collected at new diagnosis, from a patient treated with antithyroid drugs. Source of these receptors: a woman aged 18-29 years with Graves disease. Donor details come from another sample of the same person, matched by shared clones.

Only one count was recorded for this clonotype. A far larger clone is only one base removed, so a read error is likely. This chain uses TRBV11-2 with TRBJ2-3; 10 bases map to TRBD1. The J call may be incorrect, as the DNA end agrees better with TRBJ2-1. Germline values: CDR1 SGHAT, CDR2 FQNNGV. This CDR3 has 19 residues. The DNA for the CDR3 is TGTGCCAGCAGCTTAGAATCTCTGCGCGGGACAGGGGCGACCTACGAGCAGTTCTTC. Translating gives CASSLESLRGTGATYEQFF.

This clonotype has more than one count but fewer than ten. The CDR3: CASWEGDGRVGEQFF. For the CDR3, the DNA is TGTGCCAGCTGGGAGGGAGATGGACGGGTCGGTGAGCAGTTCTTC. The chain employs TRBV19 and TRBJ2-1; 7 bases agree with TRBD2. The CDR3 sequence is 15 residues long. V shed 9 bases and J 9 bases; nucleotides not matched to a gene: 17. CDR1 LNHDA and CDR2 SQIVND come from the germline V gene (reference sequence).

The sample holds one count of this clonotype. This chain uses TRBV18 with TRBJ2-3; D not certain. Trimming removed 3 bases from V and 4 bases from J, with 11 bases in between. CDR3 length equals 14 residues. The germline V gene has CDR1 KGHSH and CDR2 LQKENI. Here the CDR3 reads CASSPASRADTQYF. The CDR3 DNA is TGTGCCAGCTCACCGGCCAGCCGCGCAGATACGCAGTATTTT.

As regards this clonotype: Given a much more abundant clone one base away, this may be a read error. The V gene is TRBV7-3, the J gene TRBJ2-7, with 13 bases aligning to TRBD2. Germline V gives CDR1 SGHTA, CDR2 FQGTGA. V shed 5 bases, J shed 6 bases, and the junction held 7 bases outside the gene matches. There are 15 residues in the CDR3. The CDR3 loop reads CASSIGLAGACEQYF. In DNA form, the CDR3 reads TGTGCCAGCAGCATCGGACTAGCGGGGGCCTGCGAGCAGTACTTC.

The chain carries TRBV7-6 and TRBJ1-5; 7 bases are shared with TRBD1. J gave up 0 bases and V 4 bases, and 18 bases lay outside the gene matches. Germline loops: CDR1 SGHVS, CDR2 FNYEAQ. This CDR3 spans 20 amino acids. CDR3 amino acids: CASSWSGGQVRFLSNQPQHF. CDR3 nucleotide sequence: TGTGCCAGCAGCTGGAGCGGAGGACAGGTCCGTTTTCTTAGCAATCAGCCCCAGCATTTT.

This clonotype was seen more than once but under ten times. The chain combines TRBV7-2 with TRBJ1-4; D possibly corresponds to TRBD1 (5 bases). Trimming pared 5 bases from V and 8 bases from J, leaving 21 bases between. CDR3 length: 16 amino acids. Germline CDR1 reads SGHTA; CDR2 reads FQGNSA. CDR3 DNA sequence: TGTGCCAGCAGCCGTTCCAGGGCCGGGGTGAGGGAAAAACTGTTTTTT. Translated: CASSRSRAGVREKLFF.

This clonotype showed up just a few times. The germline gene is not matched at one end of the junction; a read error may be the cause. This chain uses TRBV12-3 or TRBV12-4 with TRBJ1-1; D gene uncertain. This CDR3 is built from 15 residues. The CDR3 sequence is CTSSLERTVNTEAFF. The CDR3 nucleotides are TGTACCAGCAGTTTGGAGCGAACGGTGAACACTGAAGCTTTCTTT.

The table lists this clonotype with many counts. The chain is built from TRBV7-2 and TRBJ2-5; TRBD2 matches at 8 bases. Germline lookup yields CDR1 SGHTA and CDR2 FQGNSA. Trimming removed 5 bases from V and 4 bases from J; junction bases left unmatched: 6. The CDR3 has 14 amino acids. CDR3: CASSPTSGGETQYF. The CDR3 DNA sequence: TGTGCCAGCAGCCCCACCAGCGGGGGAGAGACCCAGTACTTC.

This clonotype was recorded many times. The chain combines TRBV11-2 with TRBJ2-1; tentative D call: TRBD1 (5 bases). The CDR3 consists of 16 residues. The V and J ends lost 1 base and 2 bases respectively, with 12 bases between them. CDR1 SGHAT and CDR2 FQNNGV come from the germline V gene. The CDR3, as DNA: TGTGCCAGCAGCTTAGGCCGCAGGGCGCCCTACAATGAGCAGTTCTTC. Translation: CASSLGRRAPYNEQFF. Full variable domain (rest looked up from reference TRBV11-2 and TRBJ2-1): EAGVAQSPRYKIIEKRQSVAFWCNPISGHATLYWYQQILGQGPKLLIQFQNNGVVDDSQLPKDRFSAERLKGVDSTLKIQPAKLEDSAVYLCASSLGRRAPYNEQFFGPGTRLTVL.

V and J are TRBV7-9 and TRBJ2-5, with unresolved D. Trimming removed 3 bases at V and 3 bases at J, with 11 bases between. This CDR3 has 14 amino acids. The germline V gene has CDR1 SEHNR and CDR2 FQNEAQ (reference sequence). For the CDR3, the DNA is TGTGCCAGCAGCTTGGGCACTTCCGAAGAGACCCAGTACTTC. Its protein is CASSLGTSEETQYF.

This clonotype was found many times. The V call is TRBV28, the J call TRBJ2-7, with D unresolved. The length of the CDR3 is 15 residues. V was cut by 6 bases and J by 3 bases, with 18 bases left in between. From germline, CDR1 is MDHEN and CDR2 SYDVKM. Here the CDR3 reads CASSPTVGTVYEQYF. The CDR3 DNA follows: TGTGCCAGCAGCCCCACGGTGGGCACCGTCTACGAGCAGTACTTC.

In its sample, this clonotype was seen a few times. The V call is TRBV6-9, the J call TRBJ1-2; D is perhaps TRBD1 (5 bases). The CDR3 is 13 residues long. The V end lost 4 bases, the J end lost 8 bases, and 14 bases lay between the germline ends. The V gene's germline CDR1 is MNHGY and CDR2 SVAAGI. The CDR3: CASSSGTAGGYTF. The CDR3, as DNA: TGTGCCAGCAGTTCCGGGACGGCGGGCGGCTACACCTTC.

The rearrangement uses TRBV20-1 and TRBJ1-5, with unresolved D. The CDR3 extends over 13 amino acids. V was pared by 6 bases and J by 6 bases, with 15 bases between. The germline V gene encodes CDR1 DFQATT and CDR2 SNEGSKA (reference sequence). The DNA for the CDR3 is TGCAGTGCCCGAGCAAAGGTCGGTCAGCCCCAGCATTTT. This sequence encodes CSARAKVGQPQHF.

There are many counts of this clonotype. This chain connects TRBV28 to TRBJ2-5; maybe TRBD2 (5 bases). The CDR3 covers 13 residues. CDR1 and CDR2 from the germline V gene are MDHEN and SYDVKM. Trimming removed 6 bases at V and 4 bases at J, with 12 bases between. In nucleotides, the CDR3 is TGTGCCAGCAGAGACAAGAGCGGAGAGACCCAGTACTTC. Its translation is CASRDKSGETQYF.

A remark on this clonotype: With a much larger clone just one base away, this may be a read error. The chain has TRBV10-3 and TRBJ1-2, with D tentatively TRBD1 (6 bases). CDR1 and CDR2 from the germline V gene are ENHRY and SYGVKD. V was clipped by 5 bases and J by 4 bases, with 20 bases between them. The CDR3 sequence is 16 residues long. The CDR3 here is CAISYLNVGGGYGYTF. In nucleotides, the CDR3 is TGTGCCATCAGTTACCTCAATGTGGGGGGCGGCTATGGCTACACCTTC.

This clonotype was detected a few times. This chain connects TRBV9 to TRBJ1-6; no clear D gene. Trimming stripped 0 bases from V and 5 bases from J, with 6 bases between. CDR3 length: 14 amino acids. The V gene's germline CDR1 is SGDLS and CDR2 YYNGEE. The CDR3 sequence is CASSVEQNNSPLHF. Here the CDR3 DNA reads TGTGCCAGCAGCGTAGAACAGAATAATTCACCCCTCCACTTT.

This sequence joins TRBV6-1 and TRBJ2-2; tentatively, D is TRBD1 (6 bases). The CDR3 has 13 amino acids. Trimming took 4 bases from V and 7 from J, leaving 10 bases between them. Per germline, CDR1 MNHNS and CDR2 SASEGT. The CDR3 loop is CASSAGVIGELFF. CDR3 bases: TGTGCCAGCAGTGCAGGGGTCATCGGGGAGCTGTTTTTT.

The V call is TRBV20-1, the J call TRBJ2-1, with unresolved D. Trimming removed 3 bases from V and 2 bases from J, with 17 bases in between. Germline values: CDR1 DFQATT, CDR2 SNEGSKA (reference sequence). The length of the CDR3 is 16 residues. As DNA, the CDR3 is TGCAGTGCTAGTAGCCAACAAGAACACGCCTACAATGAGCAGTTCTTC. Its protein product is CSASSQQEHAYNEQFF.

The chain carries TRBV6-9 and TRBJ2-2; 9 nucleotides line up with TRBD1. The CDR3 consists of 15 residues. The germline V gene encodes CDR1 MNHGY and CDR2 SVAAGI. Trimming at V came to 3 bases and at J to 5 bases, leaving 4 bases not matched to a gene. CDR3 protein: CASSYRTGVTGELFF. CDR3 DNA sequence: TGTGCCAGCAGTTACCGGACAGGGGTGACCGGGGAGCTGTTTTTT.

This clonotype was seen a few times. The genes are TRBV19 and TRBJ2-1, with D perhaps TRBD1 or TRBD2 (5 bases each). Deletions cut 3 bases from V and 6 bases from J, with 18 bases between. This CDR3 comprises 16 residues. Germline CDR1 LNHDA, CDR2 SQIVND (reference sequence). The CDR3 is CASSMGPGPLGNEQFF. The DNA for the CDR3 is TGTGCCAGTAGTATGGGGCCGGGACCCCTTGGCAATGAGCAGTTCTTC.